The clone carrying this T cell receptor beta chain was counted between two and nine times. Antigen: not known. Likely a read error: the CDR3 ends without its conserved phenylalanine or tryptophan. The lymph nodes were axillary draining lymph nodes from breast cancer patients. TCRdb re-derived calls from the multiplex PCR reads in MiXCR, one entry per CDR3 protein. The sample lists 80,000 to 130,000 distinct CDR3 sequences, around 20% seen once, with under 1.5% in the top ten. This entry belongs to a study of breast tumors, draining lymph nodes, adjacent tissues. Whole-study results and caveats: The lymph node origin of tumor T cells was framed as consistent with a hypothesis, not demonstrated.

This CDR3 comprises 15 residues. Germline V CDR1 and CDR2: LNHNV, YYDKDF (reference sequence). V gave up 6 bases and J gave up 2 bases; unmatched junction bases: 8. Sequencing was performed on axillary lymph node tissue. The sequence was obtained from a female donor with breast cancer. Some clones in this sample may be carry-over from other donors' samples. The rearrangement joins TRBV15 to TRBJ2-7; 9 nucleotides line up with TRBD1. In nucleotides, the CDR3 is TGTGCCACCAGTGACGGACAGGGGATTACCTACGAGCAGTACCTC. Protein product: CATSDGQGITYEQYL.